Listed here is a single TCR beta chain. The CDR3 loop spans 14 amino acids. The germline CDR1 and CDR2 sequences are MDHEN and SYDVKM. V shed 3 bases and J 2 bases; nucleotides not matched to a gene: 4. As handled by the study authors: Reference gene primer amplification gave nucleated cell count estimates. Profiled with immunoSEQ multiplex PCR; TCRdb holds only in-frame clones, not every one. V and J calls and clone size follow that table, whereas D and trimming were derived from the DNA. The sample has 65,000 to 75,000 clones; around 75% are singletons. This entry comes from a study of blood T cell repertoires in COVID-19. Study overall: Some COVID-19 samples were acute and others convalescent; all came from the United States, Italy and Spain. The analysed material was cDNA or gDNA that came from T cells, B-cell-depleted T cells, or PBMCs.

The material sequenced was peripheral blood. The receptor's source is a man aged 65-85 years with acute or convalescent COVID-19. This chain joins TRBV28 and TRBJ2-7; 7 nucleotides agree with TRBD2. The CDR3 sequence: CASSFTLAAYEQYF. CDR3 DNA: TGTGCCAGCAGTTTTACTCTAGCGGCCTACGAGCAGTACTTC.